A single sample gave rise to the 19 T cell receptor beta chains below, sequenced in a study of Ad26.COV2.S vaccination and SARS-CoV-2 variants. The treatment here: 19 received Ad26.COV2.S at low or high dose, single or two shots; about 5 received placebo; per-sample allocation not given. The study sampled participants on day 63 after the first vaccine or placebo injection. Clones were sequenced by immunoSEQ multiplex PCR, and TCRdb holds only the in-frame ones, with some missing. The sample has about 350,000 clones, around 89% seen once; the top ten hold approximately 5%. The input for sequencing was peripheral blood, taken in a trial of Ad26.COV2.S vaccine versus placebo. The receptors come from a person aged 18-65 years who received the Ad26.COV2.S COVID-19 vaccine or a placebo.

The V call is TRBV24-1, the J call TRBJ2-3, with D maybe TRBD2 (9 bases). The V gene lost 6 bases and the J gene lost 11 bases, with 20 bases spanning the gap. The germline V gene has CDR1 KGHDR and CDR2 SFDVKD. This CDR3 is 14 amino acids long. The CDR3 DNA reads as TGTGCCACCAGTAGCGGGGGGACAGGAGACGGGCAGTATTTT. Its protein is CATSSGGTGDGQYF.

The V gene is TRBV4-3, the J gene TRBJ1-6, with a weak D call TRBD1 (6 bases). Trimming shortened V by 2 bases and J by 1 base, and 9 bases separated the two germline ends. The CDR3 runs to 16 residues. The V gene's germline CDR1 is LGHNA and CDR2 YSLEER. This chain's CDR3 is CASSQTGRSYNSPLHF. In DNA, the CDR3 is TGCGCCAGCAGCCAAACAGGGAGATCCTATAATTCACCCCTCCACTTT.

This sequence joins TRBV3-1 (or the pseudogene TRBV3-2) and TRBJ2-1; 10 bases are a match to TRBD2. The CDR3 loop spans 16 amino acids. V lost 4 bases and J lost 7; bases outside the gene matches: 10. Germline V gene sequence: CDR1 LGHDT, CDR2 YNNKEL (reference sequence). The CDR3 DNA reads as TGTGCCAGCAGCCGCCAGCTAGCGGGAGATCGGAATGAGCAGTTCTTC. Translating gives CASSRQLAGDRNEQFF.

The chain recombines TRBV2 with TRBJ1-6; 9 bases fit TRBD1. The CDR3 is made up of 16 amino acids. From germline, CDR1 is SNHLY and CDR2 FYNNEI. V gave up 9 bases and J gave up 0 bases; unmatched junction bases: 6. CDR3 sequence: CASDRDRVSYNSPLHF. CDR3 coding DNA: TGTGCCAGTGATCGGGACAGGGTCTCCTATAATTCACCCCTCCACTTT.

The chain combines TRBV30 with TRBJ2-1; 8 bases are shared with TRBD2. The CDR3 has 17 residues. In germline, CDR1 is GTSNPN, CDR2 SVGIG (reference sequence). V lost 2 bases, J lost 0 bases, and 9 bases stayed unmatched. The CDR3 loop is CAWSKRVAGSSYNEQFF. DNA for the CDR3: TGTGCCTGGAGTAAGAGGGTAGCGGGATCCTCCTACAATGAGCAGTTCTTC.

The chain combines TRBV6-5 with TRBJ1-5; D not certain. The germline V gene has CDR1 MNHEY and CDR2 SVGAGI. Trimming removed 4 bases from V and 8 bases from J, with 9 bases in between. The length of the CDR3 is 12 residues. The CDR3 DNA is TGTGCCAGCAGTTTGAGCAACAAGCCCCAGCATTTT. This gives the protein CASSLSNKPQHF.

The chain employs TRBV9 and TRBJ2-5; possible D gene TRBD1, 6 bases. The V end was cut by 0 bases, the J end by 1 base, with 16 bases between. CDR1 is SGDLS, CDR2 YYNGEE, per germline. This CDR3 spans 17 amino acids. The CDR3 sequence: CASSVGVTGDFQETQYF. CDR3 nucleotides: TGTGCCAGCAGCGTAGGGGTGACAGGAGACTTCCAAGAGACCCAGTACTTC.

The CDR3 nucleotides read TGTGCCAGCAGCTTGGTTGCGGTTTCTAATGAAAAACTGTTTTTT. It specifies CASSLVAVSNEKLFF. The chain joins TRBV5-8 to TRBJ1-4; D is ambiguous. The CDR3 extends over 15 amino acids. Trimming stripped 0 bases from V and 3 bases from J, with 9 bases between. CDR1 SGHTS and CDR2 YDEGEE come from the germline V gene. Full variable domain (outside the CDR3, taken from reference TRBV5-8 and TRBJ1-4): EAGVTQSPTHLIKTRGQQATLRCSPISGHTSVYWYQQALGLGLQFLLWYDEGEERNRGNFPPRFSGRQFPNYSSELNVNALELEDSALYLCASSLVAVSNEKLFFGSGTQLSVL.

The V call is TRBV10-3, the J call TRBJ2-3; weak D call: TRBD2 (5 bases). The CDR3 loop spans 16 amino acids. Trimming took 2 bases from V and 1 from J, leaving 13 bases between them. The germline gives CDR1 ENHRY, CDR2 SYGVKD. In DNA, the CDR3 is TGTGCCATCAGTGAGCCGGACGGGGTGGGCACAGATACGCAGTATTTT. The encoded protein is CAISEPDGVGTDTQYF.

The V gene is TRBV12-5, the J gene TRBJ2-1, with 12 bases that match TRBD2. The CDR3 length is 14 residues. Germline loops: CDR1 LGHNT, CDR2 FRNRAP. V dropped 5 bases and J dropped 8; count of bases not matched to a gene: 4. The CDR3 DNA is TGTGCTAGTGGTGCTAGCGGGAGGGCCTATGAGCAGTTCTTC. Translation: CASGASGRAYEQFF.

J is TRBJ1-1 and V is TRBV4-3, with 7 bases that match TRBD1. The V and J ends lost 1 base and 6 bases, in that order; junction bases with no gene match: 5. The CDR3 has 14 amino acids. From germline, CDR1 is LGHNA and CDR2 YSLEER. CDR3 loop: CASSQVSGGAEAFF. The CDR3 DNA reads as TGCGCCAGCAGCCAAGTATCAGGGGGGGCTGAAGCTTTCTTT.

The genes are TRBV28 and TRBJ2-2; 9 bases are a match to TRBD1. This CDR3 has 16 residues. The germline V gene encodes CDR1 MDHEN and CDR2 SYDVKM. V dropped 5 bases and J dropped 5; count of bases not matched to a gene: 9. The CDR3: CASSQITGGWTGELFF. As DNA, the CDR3 is TGTGCCAGCAGTCAAATCACAGGGGGCTGGACCGGGGAGCTGTTTTTT.

The chain links TRBV19 to TRBJ2-1; D might be TRBD2 (6 bases). V shed 2 bases and J shed 7 bases, with 9 bases lying between them. Per the germline V gene, CDR1 is LNHDA and CDR2 is SQIVND (reference sequence). The CDR3 is 13 amino acids. In DNA, the CDR3 is TGTGCCAGTAGTATACGGCGGGGAAATGAGCAGTTCTTC. This gives the protein CASSIRRGNEQFF.

This chain joins TRBV5-6 and TRBJ2-5; no clear D. The CDR3 covers 16 residues. The ends were cut back, 0 bases at V and 0 bases at J, with 12 bases in the middle. Germline values: CDR1 SGHDT, CDR2 YYEEEE. The CDR3 region is CASSLALSDHQETQYF. CDR3 nucleotide sequence: TGTGCCAGCAGCTTGGCGTTGTCAGACCACCAAGAGACCCAGTACTTC.

V usage is TRBV28 and J usage is TRBJ1-5; 7 bases map to TRBD1. This CDR3 comprises 21 residues. V trimming: 4 bases; J trimming: 1 base; junction bases outside the gene matches: 22. Germline V gives CDR1 MDHEN, CDR2 SYDVKM. In DNA, the CDR3 is TGTGCCAGCAGTTCGATCTTAACCGGGACAGAAGGAATTGTGAGCAATCAGCCCCAGCATTTT. It codes for CASSSILTGTEGIVSNQPQHF. The entire variable domain, with the rest obtained from reference TRBV28 and TRBJ1-5, is as follows: DVKVTQSSRYLVKRTGEKVFLECVQDMDHENMFWYRQDPGLGLRLIYFSYDVKMKEKGDIPEGYSVSREKKERFSLILESASTNQTSMYLCASSSILTGTEGIVSNQPQHFGDGTRLSIL.

The chain joins TRBV5-8 to TRBJ2-3; 8 nucleotides agree with TRBD1. V trimming: 2 bases; J trimming: 6 bases; junction bases outside the gene matches: 8. The CDR3 is 15 residues long. Germline-derived CDR1 and CDR2 are SGHTS and YDEGEE. CDR3 sequence reads: CASSFRQGARDTQYF. DNA for the CDR3: TGTGCCAGCAGCTTTCGGCAGGGGGCGCGTGATACGCAGTATTTT.

This clone was detected once. This sample also contains other DNA sequences that code for the same CDR3. The J gene is TRBJ2-5, the V gene TRBV12-3 or TRBV12-4, with D perhaps matching TRBD1 (6 bases). Trimming shortened V by 5 bases and J by 2 bases, and 9 bases separated the two germline ends. This CDR3 is built from 13 residues. CDR3 loop: CASSPGQQETQYF. The CDR3 region has the DNA TGTGCCAGCAGTCCCGGACAGCAAGAGACCCAGTACTTC.

This sequence joins TRBV19 and TRBJ2-1, with D perhaps matching TRBD2 (7 bases). CDR3 length: 15 amino acids. V was pared by 4 bases and J by 2 bases, with 12 bases between. In germline, CDR1 is LNHDA, CDR2 SQIVND (reference sequence). The CDR3 loop reads CASSNAGATYNEQFF. CDR3 sequence (DNA): TGTGCCAGTAGTAACGCGGGGGCCACCTACAATGAGCAGTTCTTC.

The J gene is TRBJ1-6, the V gene TRBV2; D not resolved. The V end lost 7 bases, the J end lost 6 bases, and 16 bases lay between the germline ends. Germline V gives CDR1 SNHLY, CDR2 FYNNEI. The CDR3 totals 15 residues. For the CDR3, the DNA is TGTGCCAGCAAGGCTCAGATAGGACTTAATTCACCCCTCCACTTT. Translated, it gives CASKAQIGLNSPLHF.